Sequencing of this TCR beta chain was carried out in a study of T cells in Graves' hyperthyroidism and ophthalmopathy (dated by TCRdb to the late 2010s). Regarding the study in general: Peripheral blood was sampled at the time of initial diagnosis, prior to any treatment. In more than 5 Graves' hyperthyroidism patients, the study also compared T-cell repertoires from thyroid tissue with T-cell repertoires from blood. TCR Vbeta CDR3 sequencing of approximately 140 peripheral blood samples (43 ophthalmopathy, 75 hyperthyroidism and roughly 17 progressor patients) is reported in the paper. Following sampling, methimazole starting at 30 mg daily was given to hyperthyroidism patients, and high-dose intravenous methylprednisolone was given to ophthalmopathy patients. TCR V-J signatures able to tell the groups apart were searched for in a discovery cohort of 90 to 100 patients, of whom about 40 had Graves' ophthalmopathy and about 60 had stable Graves' hyperthyroidism. The roughly 91 discovery patients were randomly split 7:3 into training and test sets. Whether ophthalmopathy could be predicted prospectively was tested in an independent validation cohort made up of roughly 20 hyperthyroidism patients plus 17 patients who later progressed to ophthalmopathy.

A patient counted as having stable Graves' hyperthyroidism if no progression to ophthalmopathy occurred over 18 months of follow-up. The hyperthyroidism patients were between 18 and 65 years old and newly diagnosed, with a disease duration of less than 2 months. The study excluded patients with uncontrolled infections, other autoimmune diseases, pregnancy or lactation. Clinical symptoms, serum thyroxine and TRAb, thyroid ultrasound, and orbital computed tomography formed the basis for the diagnoses. PBMCs were isolated from about 9.2 ml of fresh peripheral blood by Ficoll-Paque density gradient centrifugation. Total RNA was extracted with Trizol reagent, and quality was checked on an Agilent 2100 Bioanalyzer. The cysteine opens and the phenylalanine closes a CDR3 of 15 amino acids. Only the CDR3 region is kept as DNA, spanning 45 bases read in frame from base 1. The germline V gene (reference sequence) provides CDR1 LNHDA and CDR2 SQIVND. Trimming removed 0 bases from V and 2 bases from J, leaving 10 bases between the germline ends.

In the case of this clonotype: Its specific antigen is unknown. No per-base quality is available; no much larger clone lies one base away.

The investigation overall reported the following: In validation, the model predicted progression to ophthalmopathy with approximately 70% sensitivity and roughly 75% specificity, a median of about 6 months before onset. Sample size was not statistically predetermined, and blinding of investigators to group allocation was not performed. Ophthalmopathy was separated from stable hyperthyroidism by a 13 V-J signature model, with just over 85% sensitivity and about 81% specificity obtained in cross-validation and 80%/75% obtained in testing. Most expanded thyroid clonotypes (frequency above 0.001) were also detected in blood, a finding suggesting that blood repertoires may reflect thyroid immune responses.

The TCR beta CDR3 regions were amplified from RNA transcripts. For the first round of RT-PCR on the TCR CDR3, the HTBI primer set was used together with the Qiagen OneStep RT-PCR kit. Libraries were constructed in a second round of multiplex PCR, after which size selection and purification were performed. The libraries were sequenced on an Illumina HiSeq2000 using paired-end 100 bp reads. The study's processing was this. SOAPnuke was used to process the raw data, throwing out any read that contained adapters or uncalled bases, had a mean Phred below 15, or lacked an exact constant-primer or identifier match. High-quality paired reads were merged using COPE v1.2.5, and each unique nucleotide sequence was defined as a clonotype. MiTCR v1.1 was used to align clonotypes to the IMGT TRBV, TRBD and TRBJ reference segments. Analysis was restricted to V-J combinations with a frequency above 0.0001, which covered roughly 99% of repertoires. A TCS score was defined as the ratio of F50 (clonal expansion) to E x V (chaos), with BLOSUM62-based TCRdist applied between CDR3 peptides within each V-J. Welch's t-statistics and random forest reduced 450 to 600 V-J features to 13, which were used in a naive Bayes classifier (R e1071). TCRdb took the public reads, trimmed them with fastp at Q25, ran MiXCR for clone calling and kept in-frame beta chains. Rows with a matching CDR3 protein are joined into one entry that keeps the most common DNA and genes. V and J calls and clone size were set by TCRdb, not the authors. Present in this sample are under 400,000 distinct CDR3 sequences, about 13% of which were seen just once. The ten largest clones take up 9.2% of the sample.

Material for sequencing was blood. This chain is built from TRBV19 and TRBJ1-1; the D region possibly corresponds to TRBD1 (6 bases align). This TCR came from a woman between 18 and 29 years old with Graves' hyperthyroidism. The CDR3 amino acid sequence is: CASSIEGGFNTEAFF. The base sequence is TGTGCCAGTAGTATAGAAGGGGGTTTTAACACTGAAGCTTTCTTT.